Listed below are T cell receptor beta chains from one sample, sequenced in a study of blood T cells in healthy people across ages. One entry per CDR3 protein results from TCRdb running MiXCR on the 5' RACE reads. The sample holds around 800,000 distinct CDR3 sequences, roughly 44% seen once. Material for sequencing was blood. The source is a man in his sixties in good health. Both conserved end residues are part of each CDR3. The order of the fields is D gene, J gene, clone size, V gene, CDR3 protein, CDR3 DNA. D genes are given only for firm matches. The size entry is marked missing in some rows and otherwise reads once, few, many or a size class.

>NA|TRBJ1-5|NA|TRBV12-3/TRBV12-4
CASSLRDTFQPQHF
TGTGCCAGCAGTTTGCGGGACACCTTCCAGCCCCAGCATTTT
>TRBD1|TRBJ2-7|many|TRBV2
CASSEARTGLTYEQYF
TGTGCCAGCAGTGAAGCACGGACAGGACTTACCTACGAGCAGTACTTC
>NA|TRBJ1-4|few|TRBV27
CASRLRTTTTNEKLFF
TGTGCCAGCAGGCTGAGGACGACAACAACTAATGAAAAACTGTTTTTT
>TRBD1|TRBJ2-4|few|TRBV7-2
CASSPRDSTLAKNIQYF
TGTGCCAGCAGCCCACGGGACAGTACCCTAGCCAAAAACATTCAGTACTTC
>NA|TRBJ2-3|NA|TRBV5-4
CASTWGAGDTQYF
TGTGCCAGCACCTGGGGGGCGGGAGATACGCAGTATTTT
>TRBD2|TRBJ2-1|NA|TRBV3-1
CASSQEASGGAPYNEQFF
TGTGCCAGCAGCCAAGAGGCCAGCGGGGGGGCCCCCTACAATGAGCAGTTCTTC
>NA|TRBJ2-7|NA|TRBV4-3
CASSQDRTGRAYEQYF
TGCGCCAGCAGCCAAGATAGGACCGGGAGAGCCTACGAGCAGTACTTC
>NA|TRBJ2-5|NA|TRBV12-3/TRBV12-4
CASSSSVGEGETQYF
TGTGCCAGCAGTTCTAGTGTGGGAGAAGGGGAGACCCAGTACTTC
>NA|TRBJ2-4|many|TRBV6-2/TRBV6-3
CASSYSPRGWNIQYF
TGTGCCAGCAGTTACTCACCCAGGGGATGGAACATTCAGTACTTC
>TRBD2|TRBJ2-1|many|TRBV2
CASSLLTGTRIYNEQFF
TGTGCCAGCAGTTTGTTAACCGGGACTAGGATCTACAATGAGCAGTTCTTC
>TRBD1|TRBJ2-5|NA|TRBV20-1
CSARDYRGSETQYF
TGCAGTGCTAGAGATTACAGGGGTTCAGAGACCCAGTACTTC
>NA|TRBJ2-7|few|TRBV6-2/TRBV6-3
CASRTVRDPSGYEQYF
TGTGCCAGCAGAACAGTCCGGGACCCCTCGGGATACGAGCAGTACTTC
>NA|TRBJ2-7|NA|TRBV29-1
CSVEQTGGVYEQYF
TGCAGCGTTGAACAGACAGGCGGAGTCTACGAGCAGTACTTC
>NA|TRBJ2-1|many|TRBV5-6
CASSLYGDEQFF
TGTGCCAGCAGCTTGTATGGGGATGAGCAGTTCTTC
>TRBD2|TRBJ2-3|NA|TRBV9
CASSVRPAGGGTDTQYF
TGTGCCAGCAGCGTCCGGCCAGCGGGGGGAGGCACAGATACGCAGTATTTT
>NA|TRBJ2-5|NA|TRBV20-1
CSAKYRVGETQYF
TGCAGTGCTAAATACAGGGTTGGGGAGACCCAGTACTTC
>TRBD2|TRBJ2-7|NA|TRBV4-3
CASSQEASGVYEQYF
TGCGCCAGCAGCCAAGAGGCTAGCGGGGTTTACGAGCAGTACTTC
>TRBD1|TRBJ2-6|NA|TRBV15
CATSRSTLDRFLGANVLTF
TGTGCCACCAGCAGATCGACTTTGGACAGGTTCCTCGGGGCCAACGTCCTGACTTTC
>TRBD2|TRBJ2-3|NA|TRBV2
CASSVQRGRTDTPYF
TGTGCCAGCAGTGTGCAGCGGGGGCGTACAGATACGCCGTATTTT
>TRBD2|TRBJ2-5|many|TRBV7-2
CASSLATSGRETQYF
TGTGCCAGCAGCTTAGCGACTAGCGGTAGGGAGACCCAGTACTTC
>NA|TRBJ2-5|NA|TRBV4-3
CASSLIGGREETQYF
TGCGCCAGCAGTCTTATAGGGGGGAGGGAAGAGACCCAGTACTTC
>NA|TRBJ2-1|NA|TRBV25-1
CASSPLGRLVVDEQFF
TGTGCCAGCAGTCCCCTAGGGAGACTCGTTGTAGATGAGCAGTTCTTC
>NA|TRBJ2-2|NA|TRBV11-2
CASSRDGFRGELFF
TGTGCCAGCAGCCGGGACGGGTTTAGGGGGGAGCTGTTTTTT
>NA|TRBJ1-2|NA|TRBV3-1
CASSPEASYGYTF
TGTGCCAGCAGCCCCGAGGCCTCCTATGGCTACACCTTC
>NA|TRBJ2-2|NA|TRBV14
CASAWRNTGELFF
TGTGCCAGTGCTTGGAGGAACACCGGGGAGCTGTTTTTT
>TRBD1|TRBJ2-7|NA|TRBV29-1
CSVGTGETYEQYF
TGCAGCGTGGGGACAGGGGAAACCTACGAGCAGTACTTC